These 20 T cell receptor beta chains were all obtained from the same sample, sequenced in a study of OX40 agonist ivuxolimab in advanced cancers. To prepare the library, the immunoSEQ multiplex PCR assay was applied. TCRdb mirrors the immuneACCESS table, restricted to in-frame sequences. Some clones are absent from its copies; in checked studies, under half trace to an unresolved V gene, and the reason for the others is unknown. The sample profile shows more than 15,000 clones; around 69% of them were found once. About 27% of the sample is taken by the ten largest. The sequencing here drew on CD4+ or CD8+ T cells sorted from blood, taken in a trial of the OX40 agonist ivuxolimab. These TCRs come from an adult with an advanced solid tumor such as melanoma, head and neck, liver or kidney cancer.

The V call is TRBV5-8, the J call TRBJ1-1, with D uncertain. Germline CDR1 is SGHTS and CDR2 is YDEGEE. Deletions cut 0 bases from V and 3 bases from J, with 6 bases between. The CDR3 has 13 amino acids. The CDR3 region is CASSLVGYTEAFF. The CDR3 nucleotides are TGTGCCAGCAGCTTGGTGGGGTACACTGAAGCTTTCTTT. Variable domain in full (rest from reference TRBV5-8 and TRBJ1-1): EAGVTQSPTHLIKTRGQQATLRCSPISGHTSVYWYQQALGLGLQFLLWYDEGEERNRGNFPPRFSGRQFPNYSSELNVNALELEDSALYLCASSLVGYTEAFFGQGTRLTVV.

The chain recombines TRBV9 with TRBJ1-2; D unclear. The CDR3 sequence is 15 residues long. The germline V and J ends were trimmed by 3 bases and 6 bases, with 18 bases remaining between them. Germline CDR1 and CDR2: SGDLS and YYNGEE. Here the CDR3 reads CASSDAARASDGYTF. CDR3 nucleotides: TGTGCCAGCAGCGATGCCGCCAGAGCCTCCGATGGCTACACCTTC.

The V gene is TRBV19, the J gene TRBJ2-3; D tentatively fits TRBD1 or TRBD2 (5 bases each). The CDR3 runs 15 residues. In germline, CDR1 is LNHDA, CDR2 SQIVND (reference sequence). V gave up 7 bases and J gave up 2 bases, with 16 bases separating them. The CDR3 DNA follows: TGTGCCAGTACTCCCACGGGACGACTCACAGATACGCAGTATTTT. It translates to CASTPTGRLTDTQYF. The full variable domain, in which reference TRBV19 and TRBJ2-3 provide the parts outside the CDR3, is DGGITQSPKYLFRKEGQNVTLSCEQNLNHDAMYWYRQDPGQGLRLIYYSQIVNDFQKGDIAEGYSVSREKKESFPLTVTSAQKNPTAFYLCASTPTGRLTDTQYFGPGTRLTVL.

V is TRBV19 and J is TRBJ2-1, with a possible D match to TRBD1 (6 bases). The CDR3 length is 15 residues. Trimming shortened V by 4 bases and J by 2 bases, and 12 bases separated the two germline ends. Germline lookup yields CDR1 LNHDA and CDR2 SQIVND (reference sequence). The CDR3: CASSTRGDPYNEQFF. DNA for the CDR3: TGTGCCAGTAGTACCAGGGGCGACCCCTACAATGAGCAGTTCTTC.

The rearrangement joins TRBV4-2 to TRBJ2-1, with a possible D match to TRBD2 (5 bases). The CDR3 has 14 residues. Between the trimmed V and J ends, which lost 2 bases and 9 bases, there was a span of 14 bases. Germline loops: CDR1 LGHNA, CDR2 YNFKEQ. CDR3 sequence (DNA): TGTGCCAGCAGCCAATATTTTTTAGAGGGTGAGCAGTTCTTC. Translating it yields CASSQYFLEGEQFF.

The chain links TRBV4-1 to TRBJ1-4, with TRBD1 matching over 9 bases. The CDR3 is 15 residues long. In germline, CDR1 is MGHRA, CDR2 YSYEKL. J gave up 7 bases and V 1 base, and 4 bases lay outside the gene matches. The chain's CDR3 is CASSQGNRGPEKLFF. As DNA, the CDR3 is TGCGCCAGCAGCCAAGGGAACAGGGGGCCTGAAAAACTGTTTTTT.

The V call is TRBV7-9, the J call TRBJ2-7; perhaps TRBD1 as D (6 bases). The germline V gene encodes CDR1 SEHNR and CDR2 FQNEAQ (reference sequence). The CDR3 has 16 amino acids. Trimming stripped 4 bases from V and 1 base from J, with 17 bases between. The CDR3 DNA follows: TGTGCCAGCAGCTCGAACAGGGCCCGTTATTCCTACGAGCAGTACTTC. This encodes CASSSNRARYSYEQYF.

Sample share makes this clone medium-sized. This chain connects TRBV5-8 to TRBJ1-5; D may be TRBD1 (6 bases). Trimming left V 4 bases short and J 2 bases short, with 13 bases between. The CDR3 runs 15 residues. Per germline, CDR1 SGHTS and CDR2 YDEGEE. CDR3 in DNA: TGTGCCAGCAGCCAAACAGGGTACGGCAATCAGCCCCAGCATTTT. It specifies CASSQTGYGNQPQHF.

The genes are TRBV14 and TRBJ2-7, with 7 bases lining up with TRBD1. V shed 1 base and J 3 bases; nucleotides not matched to a gene: 3. The CDR3 totals 14 residues. In germline, CDR1 is SGHDN, CDR2 FVKESK. CDR3 sequence reads: CASSQVGTVYEQYF. CDR3 bases: TGTGCCAGCAGCCAAGTCGGGACAGTCTACGAGCAGTACTTC. The whole variable domain, filled in from reference TRBV14 and TRBJ2-7, reads EAGVTQFPSHSVIEKGQTVTLRCDPISGHDNLYWYRRVMGKEIKFLLHFVKESKQDESGMPNNRFLAERTGGTYSTLKVQPAELEDSGVYFCASSQVGTVYEQYFGPGTRLTVT.

V usage is TRBV29-1 and J usage is TRBJ2-6; TRBD1 agrees at 8 bases. There are 14 residues in the CDR3. The V and J ends lost 6 bases and 0 bases, in that order; junction bases with no gene match: 1. Per the germline V gene, CDR1 is SQVTM and CDR2 is ANQGSEA. Here the CDR3 DNA reads TGCAGCGTCGGACAGGGCTCTGGGGCCAACGTCCTGACTTTC. Residues: CSVGQGSGANVLTF. The complete variable domain, with remaining parts taken from reference TRBV29-1 and TRBJ2-6, reads SAVISQKPSRDICQRGTSLTIQCQVDSQVTMMFWYRQQPGQSLTLIATANQGSEATYESGFVIDKFPISRPNLTFSTLTVSNMSPEDSSIYLCSVGQGSGANVLTFGAGSRLTVL.

This rearrangement joins TRBV23-1 to TRBJ2-3; 9 nucleotides line up with TRBD1. TRBV23-1 belongs to the ORF category, with a function that is uncertain. The CDR3 is 17 residues long. V was pared by 3 bases and J by 7 bases, with 14 bases of the junction left unmatched. CDR3 region: CASSQTNTGGGLHTQYF. CDR3 coding DNA: TGCGCCAGCAGTCAGACTAATACAGGGGGCGGATTGCATACGCAGTATTTT.

The chain recombines TRBV9 with TRBJ2-1, with a possible D match to TRBD1 (6 bases). The CDR3 loop spans 15 amino acids. The germline V gene has CDR1 SGDLS and CDR2 YYNGEE. Deletions cut 3 bases from V and 2 bases from J, with 12 bases between. CDR3 coding DNA: TGTGCCAGCAGCGCGGGACAAGGAACCTACAATGAGCAGTTCTTC. Protein sequence: CASSAGQGTYNEQFF.

The table lists this clone with a few counts. The V gene is TRBV7-8, the J gene TRBJ1-2; 7 bases map to TRBD1. This CDR3 contains 15 residues. CDR1 and CDR2 from the germline V gene are SGHVS and FQNEAQ. Trimming cost V 5 bases and J 0 bases; bases outside gene matches: 6. CDR3 in DNA: TGTGCCAGCAGCACTACGGGACAGCCTAACTATGGCTACACCTTC. Its protein is CASSTTGQPNYGYTF.

V usage is TRBV11-2 and J usage is TRBJ2-7; 7 nucleotides line up with TRBD1. The CDR3 spans 16 residues. J was trimmed by 0 bases and V by 6 bases; bases with no gene match: 11. The germline V gene encodes CDR1 SGHAT and CDR2 FQNNGV. The CDR3 sequence is CASRQTGAYDSYEQYF. Here the CDR3 DNA reads TGTGCCAGCAGGCAAACAGGGGCCTACGACTCCTACGAGCAGTACTTC.

V gene TRBV6-1 combines with J gene TRBJ2-5; D might be TRBD1 (6 bases). The DNA matches TRBJ2-7 better at its end, which makes the J call doubtful. Germline CDR1 reads MNHNS; CDR2 reads SASEGT. This CDR3 spans 14 amino acids. CDR3 region: CASSALGASYEQYF. The CDR3 DNA reads as TGTGCCAGCAGCGCCTTGGGGGCCTCCTACGAGCAGTACTTC.

The chain links TRBV6-1 to TRBJ1-3, with D unclear. V was shortened by 10 bases and J by 0 bases, with 13 bases between the two germline ends. Germline loops: CDR1 MNHNS, CDR2 SASEGT. The CDR3 is made up of 14 amino acids. The CDR3 sequence is CATSNGVSGNTIYF. The CDR3 nucleotides are TGTGCCACATCGAATGGAGTCTCTGGAAACACCATATATTTT.

This clone was detected once. V gene TRBV29-1 combines with J gene TRBJ2-1, with 11 bases fitting TRBD2. The CDR3 has 14 residues. Per germline, CDR1 SQVTM and CDR2 ANQGSEA. V lost 7 bases, J lost 9 bases, and 11 bases stayed unmatched. CDR3 loop: CSAAPLAGESEQFF. The CDR3 DNA reads TGCAGCGCCGCCCCACTAGCGGGAGAGAGTGAGCAGTTCTTC.

In this sample, this clone is medium-sized. The chain combines TRBV7-8 with TRBJ2-1, with 13 bases that match TRBD2. Germline trimming cut 5 bases from V and 5 bases from J; bases unmatched to any gene: 6. The CDR3 runs 16 residues. Germline V gene lookup returns CDR1 SGHVS and CDR2 FQNEAQ. The CDR3 loop is CASSPGLAGENNEQFF. The CDR3 coding sequence is TGTGCCAGCAGCCCCGGACTAGCGGGGGAAAACAATGAGCAGTTCTTC.

V is TRBV19 and J is TRBJ1-2; no reliable D call. Germline V gene data show CDR1 as LNHDA and CDR2 as SQIVND (reference sequence). The CDR3 has 14 amino acids. The V gene lost 3 bases and the J gene lost 9 bases, with 17 bases spanning the gap. The CDR3 DNA reads TGTGCCAGTAGTATTGGCAACGGCGGTAATAGCTACACCTTC. Encoded protein: CASSIGNGGNSYTF.

This clone has more than one count but fewer than ten. In DNA form, the CDR3 reads TGTGCCAGCAGCGCGGCACTCGGACAAGCCTTTTACGAGCAGTACTTC. As protein: CASSAALGQAFYEQYF. J is TRBJ2-7 and V is TRBV7-9, with a tentative D call TRBD1 (5 bases). V was trimmed by 5 bases and J by 4 bases, leaving 21 bases between them. CDR3 length: 16 amino acids. CDR1 is SEHNR and CDR2 is FQNEAQ in the germline V gene (reference sequence).